Shown below are 28 T cell receptor beta chains from a single sample sequenced in a study of human T cells and chemical hapten exposure. Time point in this sample: patch test 2, 6 weeks after DPC sensitization. Treatment: therapeutic diphenylcyclopropenone sensitization with weekly scalp DPC. TCRdb independently ran MiXCR on the RACE reads; one entry per CDR3 protein. The sample comprises approximately 80,000 distinct CDR3 sequences, roughly a tenth of which are singletons, and approximately 2.5% rests with the top ten. The sample consisted of whole blood, taken in connection with sensitization to the hapten diphenylcyclopropenone (DPC). These receptors all stem from a woman in her 30s with alopecia areata. Some clones in this sample may be carry-over from other donors' samples.

This clonotype has at least ten counts. The gene calls are TRBV18 and TRBJ1-2; TRBD1 matches 7 bases. Germline values: CDR1 KGHSH, CDR2 LQKENI. The V segment lost 4 bases and the J segment 3 bases; nucleotides outside the gene matches: 2. This CDR3 spans 13 amino acids. CDR3 nucleotides: TGTGCCAGCTCACTTGACAGGGACTATGGCTACACCTTC. Translated: CASSLDRDYGYTF. The full variable domain, its missing parts supplied by reference TRBV18 and TRBJ1-2, is NAGVMQNPRHLVRRRGQEARLRCSPMKGHSHVYWYRQLPEEGLKFMVYLQKENIIDESGMPKERFSAEFPKEGPSILRIQQVVRGDSAAYFCASSLDRDYGYTFGSGTRLTVV.

This clonotype was detected ten times or more. V gene TRBV4-1 combines with J gene TRBJ2-7; 10 bases line up with TRBD2. J was trimmed by 0 bases and V by 2 bases; bases with no gene match: 4. This CDR3 region has 16 residues. Germline CDR1 and CDR2: MGHRA and YSYEKL. CDR3 region: CASSQPSGSVSYEQYF. CDR3 coding DNA: TGCGCCAGCAGCCAACCTAGCGGGAGTGTCTCCTACGAGCAGTACTTC.

The CDR3 reads CASSFAGAFFYEQYF. The CDR3 DNA sequence: TGTGCCAGCAGTTTCGCGGGGGCCTTCTTCTACGAGCAGTACTTC. This chain links TRBV27 with TRBJ2-7; D is possibly TRBD2 (7 bases). The germline V gene encodes CDR1 MNHEY and CDR2 SMNVEV (reference sequence). V lost 3 bases to trimming and J lost 3 bases, with 15 bases between them. This CDR3 contains 15 residues.

This clonotype has ten or more counts. This chain connects TRBV6-2 or TRBV6-3 to TRBJ2-1, with 10 bases matching TRBD2. Germline-derived CDR1 and CDR2 are MNHEY and SVGEGT. The CDR3 spans 14 residues. After removal of 2 bases from V and 8 bases from J, the junction contained 3 bases not matched to a gene. CDR3 sequence (DNA): TGTGCCAGCAGTTACGCTAGCGGGGGTGATGAGCAGTTCTTC. Translating it yields CASSYASGGDEQFF.

V gene TRBV5-1 combines with J gene TRBJ2-4, with a weak D call TRBD2 (5 bases). This CDR3 is built from 13 residues. V lost 4 bases to trimming and J lost 5 bases, with 10 bases between them. CDR1 is SGHRS and CDR2 is YFSETQ in the germline V gene. The CDR3 protein is CASSAGLQNIQYF. Written as DNA, the CDR3 is TGCGCCAGCAGCGCCGGACTCCAAAACATTCAGTACTTC.

In its sample, this clonotype was seen many times. The rearrangement uses TRBV6-1 and TRBJ1-4; perhaps TRBD1 as D (5 bases). This CDR3 comprises 14 residues. The germline CDR1 and CDR2 sequences are MNHNS and SASEGT. Trimming shortened V by 5 bases and J by 3 bases, and 10 bases separated the two germline ends. The CDR3 is CASSSGTSNEKLFF. CDR3 in DNA: TGTGCCAGCAGTTCGGGGACGTCTAATGAAAAACTGTTTTTT.

The chain recombines TRBV7-2 with TRBJ2-3; TRBD2 agrees at 7 bases. The CDR3 covers 17 residues. V gave up 6 bases and J gave up 4 bases; unmatched junction bases: 16. Germline CDR1 SGHTA, CDR2 FQGNSA. The CDR3 DNA is TGTGCCAGCAGTCAAGACTACCCCGGGGGGAGTGCAGATACGCAGTATTTT. Its protein product is CASSQDYPGGSADTQYF.

This clonotype was detected ten times or more. The genes are TRBV29-1 and TRBJ1-1; D may be TRBD1 (5 bases). Per germline, CDR1 SQVTM and CDR2 ANQGSEA. CDR3 length: 14 residues. V was trimmed by 3 bases and J by 5 bases, leaving 16 bases between them. The CDR3 spells CSVEWVVSGTEAFF. CDR3 bases: TGCAGCGTTGAGTGGGTGGTTTCAGGGACTGAAGCTTTCTTT.

This clonotype was recorded at least ten times. The CDR3 DNA is TGTGCCAGCAGTGGGCAGGGCGCAACCCTCCACTTT. Protein product: CASSGQGATLHF. V is TRBV28 and J is TRBJ1-6, with D perhaps TRBD1 (5 bases). Trimming stripped 5 bases from V and 14 bases from J, with 13 bases between. The CDR3 totals 12 residues. Germline V gene data show CDR1 as MDHEN and CDR2 as SYDVKM.

The chain joins TRBV6-1 to TRBJ2-1; TRBD1 agrees at 7 bases. Germline CDR1 MNHNS, CDR2 SASEGT. The CDR3 has 15 residues. The junction had 9 bases not matched to a gene; V was cut back by 4 bases and J by 6 bases. The CDR3 reads CASSGRQGGGNEQFF. DNA of the CDR3: TGTGCCAGCAGTGGTAGACAGGGTGGGGGCAATGAGCAGTTCTTC.

There are a few counts of this clonotype. The rearrangement uses TRBV28 and TRBJ1-5; D ambiguous. Germline CDR1 is MDHEN and CDR2 is SYDVKM. The germline V and J ends were trimmed by 6 bases and 4 bases, with 7 bases remaining between them. This CDR3 comprises 12 residues. Written as DNA, the CDR3 is TGTGCCAGCAGGAATTTGAATCAGCCCCAGCATTTT. Its protein is CASRNLNQPQHF.

The table lists this clonotype with a few counts. The chain employs TRBV7-3 and TRBJ2-7; D is tentatively TRBD1 or TRBD2 (6 bases each). This CDR3 is built from 13 residues. The V gene lost 1 base and the J gene lost 5 bases, with 9 bases spanning the gap. CDR1 is SGHTA and CDR2 is FQGTGA in the germline V gene. CDR3 DNA sequence: TGTGCCAGCAGCTTAAACGGGGGCAACGAGCAGTACTTC. Its protein is CASSLNGGNEQYF. Complete variable domain (other parts from reference TRBV7-3 and TRBJ2-7): GAGVSQTPSNKVTEKGKYVELRCDPISGHTALYWYRQSLGQGPEFLIYFQGTGAADDSGLPNDRFFAVRPEGSVSTLKIQRTERGDSAVYLCASSLNGGNEQYFGPGTRLTVT.

Ten or more counts support this clonotype. CDR3: CASSINPSGRVSDTQYF. The CDR3 DNA reads TGTGCCAGCAGCATAAACCCTAGCGGGAGAGTATCAGATACGCAGTATTTT. V gene TRBV7-2 combines with J gene TRBJ2-3; TRBD2 matches 10 bases. The CDR3 has 17 residues. The germline CDR1 and CDR2 sequences are SGHTA and FQGNSA. Trimming took 5 bases from V and 4 from J; bases not matched to a gene: 12.

This clonotype was counted at least ten times. V and J are TRBV27 and TRBJ2-2, with a possible D match to TRBD2 (6 bases). Germline CDR1 reads MNHEY; CDR2 reads SMNVEV (reference sequence). The CDR3 length is 14 residues. Trimming removed 6 bases at V and 8 bases at J, with 16 bases between. This chain's CDR3 is CASRPSSGVGELFF. CDR3 DNA: TGTGCCAGCAGACCCAGTTCGGGAGTTGGGGAGCTGTTTTTT.

This clonotype was picked up a small number of times. The J gene is TRBJ1-5, the V gene TRBV5-1; D may be TRBD1 (5 bases). Germline CDR1 is SGHRS and CDR2 is YFSETQ. This CDR3 comprises 15 residues. V gave up 0 bases and J gave up 0 bases, with 7 bases separating them. The CDR3 spells CASSLGQSSNQPQHF. The CDR3 coding sequence is TGCGCCAGCAGCTTGGGACAGAGTAGCAATCAGCCCCAGCATTTT.

This clonotype showed up just a few times. The V call is TRBV11-1, the J call TRBJ2-3, with 10 bases lining up with TRBD2. The CDR3 sequence is 16 residues long. Germline trimming cut 4 bases from V and 3 bases from J; bases unmatched to any gene: 7. Germline V lookup: CDR1 SGHAT, CDR2 FQDESV (reference sequence). The CDR3 spells CASSWTSGALTDTQYF. The DNA of the CDR3 is TGTGCCAGCAGCTGGACTAGCGGAGCCTTGACAGATACGCAGTATTTT.

This clonotype was counted ten times or more. This sequence joins TRBV18 and TRBJ2-4, with TRBD2 as a possible D gene (5 bases). Germline V gene data show CDR1 as KGHSH and CDR2 as LQKENI. CDR3 size: 15 residues. With 3 bases removed from V and 2 bases from J, the gap between germline ends came to 11 bases. CDR3 sequence: CASSPTDSSKNIQYF. The CDR3 DNA follows: TGTGCCAGCTCACCTACGGACTCCTCCAAAAACATTCAGTACTTC.

The chain recombines TRBV7-2 with TRBJ2-1; the D is unclear. This CDR3 region has 13 residues. The germline CDR1 and CDR2 sequences are SGHTA and FQGNSA. With 5 bases removed from V and 4 bases from J, the gap between germline ends came to 9 bases. CDR3 residues: CASSQTDYNEQFF. The DNA for the CDR3 is TGTGCCAGCAGCCAAACTGATTACAATGAGCAGTTCTTC.

Ten or more counts support this clonotype. The genes are TRBV9 and TRBJ2-3; no clear D gene. The CDR3 runs to 14 residues. The germline V gene has CDR1 SGDLS and CDR2 YYNGEE. V was trimmed by 4 bases and J by 4 bases, leaving 13 bases between them. The CDR3 DNA is TGTGCCAGCAGCCAGGTACCCGGATCAGATACGCAGTATTTT. Its protein is CASSQVPGSDTQYF.

This clonotype was counted only a few times. This chain connects TRBV6-6 to TRBJ2-5, with D maybe TRBD2 (7 bases). Germline CDR1 reads MNHNY; CDR2 reads SVGAGI (reference sequence). Trimming pared 2 bases from V and 1 base from J, leaving 14 bases between. The CDR3 extends over 16 amino acids. Written as DNA, the CDR3 is TGTGCCAGCAGTTACCTGTCCGGGGGGCTCCAAGAGACCCAGTACTTC. Encoded protein: CASSYLSGGLQETQYF.

In this sample, this clonotype turned up many times. The CDR3 spells CASSSPGTSHEQYF. CDR3 DNA sequence: TGTGCCAGCAGTTCCCCCGGGACTAGCCACGAGCAGTACTTC. The V call is TRBV12-3 or TRBV12-4, the J call TRBJ2-7, with TRBD2 matching 9 bases. V was pared by 4 bases and J by 5 bases, with 6 bases of the junction left unmatched. This CDR3 region has 14 residues.

V gene TRBV27 combines with J gene TRBJ2-5, with 7 bases matching TRBD2. CDR1 is MNHEY, CDR2 SMNVEV, per germline (reference sequence). The CDR3 length is 15 residues. V gave up 5 bases and J gave up 3 bases; unmatched junction bases: 9. In DNA, the CDR3 is TGTGCCAGCAGTGGGTGGCTAGCGGATAAAGAGACCCAGTACTTC. Translated, it gives CASSGWLADKETQYF.

For this clonotype: The junction shows a germline mismatch at one end, possibly a read error. This chain uses TRBV20-1 with TRBJ2-5; 9 positions match TRBD1. CDR3 length equals 14 residues. Germline V CDR1 and CDR2: DFQATT, SNEGSKA (reference sequence). CDR3 residues: CTAREGTGSETQYF. CDR3 in DNA: TGCACTGCTAGAGAAGGGACAGGGTCTGAGACCCAGTACTTC.

This clonotype was recorded a few times. V gene TRBV2 combines with J gene TRBJ1-6, with no clear D. This CDR3 has 12 residues. Germline V gene sequence: CDR1 SNHLY, CDR2 FYNNEI. Trimming removed 7 bases at V and 6 bases at J, with 7 bases between. The CDR3 protein is CASNEVNSPLHF. The CDR3 region has the DNA TGTGCCAGCAATGAGGTTAATTCACCCCTCCACTTT.

In this sample, this clonotype turned up a few times. This chain uses TRBV6-5 with TRBJ2-7; no definite D call. Germline assignment: CDR1 MNHEY and CDR2 SVGAGI. The V and J ends lost 2 bases and 6 bases respectively, with 11 bases between them. The CDR3 is made up of 13 amino acids. CDR3 nucleotides: TGTGCCAGCAGTTACCTCCTCGGAGCCGAGCAGTACTTC. It encodes CASSYLLGAEQYF.

This clonotype was recorded a few times. This chain uses TRBV20-1 with TRBJ1-1, with a tentative D call TRBD1 (5 bases). The CDR3 totals 13 residues. CDR1 is DFQATT and CDR2 is SNEGSKA in the germline V gene (reference sequence). Trimming removed 2 bases at V and 5 bases at J, with 12 bases between. The CDR3 protein is CSARSQGGTEAFF. In DNA form, the CDR3 reads TGCAGTGCTAGAAGTCAGGGTGGGACTGAAGCTTTCTTT.

This clonotype was counted many times. The rearrangement links TRBV29-1 to TRBJ1-1; D is unclear. The length of the CDR3 is 15 residues. Per the germline V gene, CDR1 is SQVTM and CDR2 is ANQGSEA. The V and J ends lost 4 bases and 4 bases respectively, with 19 bases between them. CDR3 nucleotide sequence: TGCAGCGTTGTGGTTCTTGCTGGACGCCGCACTGAAGCTTTCTTT. Its translation: CSVVVLAGRRTEAFF. The entire variable domain, with the rest obtained from reference TRBV29-1 and TRBJ1-1, is as follows: SAVISQKPSRDICQRGTSLTIQCQVDSQVTMMFWYRQQPGQSLTLIATANQGSEATYESGFVIDKFPISRPNLTFSTLTVSNMSPEDSSIYLCSVVVLAGRRTEAFFGQGTRLTVV.

This clonotype was detected many times. The CDR3 nucleotides are TGCGCCAGCAGCTTGGGGGGTAACAATCAGCCCCAGCATTTT. Residues: CASSLGGNNQPQHF. This chain links TRBV5-1 with TRBJ1-5; D gene uncertain. The CDR3 length is 14 residues. Deletions cut 0 bases from V and 3 bases from J, with 7 bases between. Germline V gene data show CDR1 as SGHRS and CDR2 as YFSETQ.